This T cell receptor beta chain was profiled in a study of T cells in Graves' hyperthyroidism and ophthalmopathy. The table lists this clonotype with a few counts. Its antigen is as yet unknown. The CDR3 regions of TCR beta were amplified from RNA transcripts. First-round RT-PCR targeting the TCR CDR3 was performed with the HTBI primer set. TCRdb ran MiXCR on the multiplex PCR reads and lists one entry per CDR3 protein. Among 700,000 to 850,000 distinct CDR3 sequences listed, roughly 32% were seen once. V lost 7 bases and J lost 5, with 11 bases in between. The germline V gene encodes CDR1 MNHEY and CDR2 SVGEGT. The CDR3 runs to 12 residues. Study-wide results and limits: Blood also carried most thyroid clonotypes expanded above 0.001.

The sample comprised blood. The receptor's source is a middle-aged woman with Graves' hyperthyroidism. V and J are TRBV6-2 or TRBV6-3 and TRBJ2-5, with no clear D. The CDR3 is CASTSKRETQYF. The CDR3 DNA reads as TGTGCCAGCACCTCGAAACGGGAGACCCAGTACTTC.